Listed below are T cell receptor beta chains from one sample, sequenced in a study of response to subunit inactivated influenza vaccine. TCRdb re-called the RT-PCR reads through MiXCR, storing one row per CDR3 protein. The table lists 600,000 to 850,000 distinct CDR3 sequences, 12% to 15% of them singletons. Sequences were derived from PBMCs from blood, sampled 14 to 15 days before vaccination. The receptors derive from a man in his forties or fifties who received an inactivated influenza vaccine. Each CDR3 is given with its conserved first and last residue.

V,J,CDR3
TRBV24-1,TRBJ2-3,CATSDLGLKSDTQYF
TRBV10-3,TRBJ2-1,CAISEGTSAYNEQFF
TRBV20-1,TRBJ2-3,CSANPTGGTDTQYF
TRBV15,TRBJ1-6,CATSSTYNSPLHF
TRBV12-3/TRBV12-4,TRBJ1-1,CASTKQMNTEAFF
TRBV9,TRBJ2-7,CASSVVREQYF
TRBV6-1,TRBJ1-5,CASAVSGTGSQPQHF
TRBV10-3,TRBJ2-1,CAISEKGVRGEQFF
TRBV20-1,TRBJ2-4,CSAGWAPKNIQYF
TRBV4-2,TRBJ2-2,CASSQGTSGTNTGELFF
TRBV11-2,TRBJ2-3,CASSLGASGYTDTQYF
TRBV28,TRBJ2-5,CASSRVPGETQYF
TRBV20-1,TRBJ2-5,CSARDPIGQGALREGRETQYF
TRBV20-1,TRBJ2-5,CSTQTRQWQETQYF
TRBV7-8,TRBJ1-5,CASSLDGTGDRQPQHF
TRBV4-2,TRBJ2-3,CASSPIGRTDTQYF
TRBV20-1,TRBJ1-5,CSASPQGQNQPQHF
TRBV20-1,TRBJ2-1,CSAEAESGYNEQFF
TRBV11-2,TRBJ2-7,CASSPAYEQYF
TRBV11-2,TRBJ2-5,CASSKDWKTQYF
TRBV9,TRBJ2-5,CASSVRTDQETQYF
TRBV5-1,TRBJ2-1,CASSLAAGDSYNEQFF
TRBV24-1,TRBJ1-1,CATSNLGNTEAFF
TRBV6-2/TRBV6-3,TRBJ2-5,CASSQHGSTRVSQETQYF
TRBV12-3/TRBV12-4,TRBJ2-1,CASKISGSINEQFF